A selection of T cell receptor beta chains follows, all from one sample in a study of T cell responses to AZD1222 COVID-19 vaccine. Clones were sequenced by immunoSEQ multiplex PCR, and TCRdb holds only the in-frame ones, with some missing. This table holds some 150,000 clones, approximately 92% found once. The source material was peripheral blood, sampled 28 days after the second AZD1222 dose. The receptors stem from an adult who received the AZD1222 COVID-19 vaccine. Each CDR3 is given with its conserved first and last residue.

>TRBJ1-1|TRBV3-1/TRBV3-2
CASSQDLRQYTEAFF
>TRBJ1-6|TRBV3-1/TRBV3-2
CASSLDRGLNSPLHF
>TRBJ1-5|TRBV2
CASRHRGSNQPQHF
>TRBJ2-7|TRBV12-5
CASGNVPTTYEQYF
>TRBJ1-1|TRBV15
CATSRDTGTEAFF
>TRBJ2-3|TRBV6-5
CASNPMGGADTQYF
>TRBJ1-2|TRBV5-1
CASSPGTGDGYTF
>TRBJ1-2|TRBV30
CAWTIGGPIAPNYGYTF
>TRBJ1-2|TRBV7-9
CASSPDWDRGNNYGYTF
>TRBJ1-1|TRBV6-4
CASSASFGTEAFF
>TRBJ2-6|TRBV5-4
CASWRGGPQAGANVLTF
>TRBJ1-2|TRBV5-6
CASSREENYGYTF
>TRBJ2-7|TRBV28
CASSLSFGAGGGEQYF
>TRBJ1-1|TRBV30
CAWRVDEYTEAFF
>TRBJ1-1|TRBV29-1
CSVLVTTEAFF
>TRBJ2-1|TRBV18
CASSPQGTAYNEQFF
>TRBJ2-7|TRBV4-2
CASSQDPALSGRAPAYEQYF
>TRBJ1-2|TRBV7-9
CASSLAGGYTF
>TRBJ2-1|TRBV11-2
CASSLSYEQFF
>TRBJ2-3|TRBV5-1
CASSLWTSGSTDTQYF
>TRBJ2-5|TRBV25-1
CASSEGGGETQYF
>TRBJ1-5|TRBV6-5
CASSLDRRGQPQHF
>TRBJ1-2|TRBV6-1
CASSDPARVYGYTF
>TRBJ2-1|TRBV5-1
CASSFRLEYNEQFF
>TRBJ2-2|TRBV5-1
CASSLRWAVGRDNTGELFF
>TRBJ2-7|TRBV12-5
CASGLAGGYEQYF
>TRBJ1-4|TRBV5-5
CASSLQETFEKLFF
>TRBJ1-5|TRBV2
CASSEWDRVNQPQHF
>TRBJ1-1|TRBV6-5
CASSKTMGSEAFF
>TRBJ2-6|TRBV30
CARYNVLTF
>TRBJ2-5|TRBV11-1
CASTAGETQYF
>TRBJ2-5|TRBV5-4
CASSLWGLETQYF
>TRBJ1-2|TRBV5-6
CASSIPGQTYGYTF
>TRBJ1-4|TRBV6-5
CASKPGHLNEKLFF
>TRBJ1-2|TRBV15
CATSRDPGQGLINYGYTF
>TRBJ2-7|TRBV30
CAWSVPSYEQYF
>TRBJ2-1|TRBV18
CASSPPELAGNEQFF
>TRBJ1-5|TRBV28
CASSLTVTNSNQPQHF
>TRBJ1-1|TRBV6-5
CASSLGQLGAEAFF
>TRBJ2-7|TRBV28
CASNPGTGSYEQYF
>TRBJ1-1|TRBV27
CASRPPGGTTEAFF
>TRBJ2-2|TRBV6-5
CASTAVSTGELFF
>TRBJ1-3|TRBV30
CAWSVGLFSGNTIYF
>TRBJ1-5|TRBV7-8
CASSSPTGGNQPQHF
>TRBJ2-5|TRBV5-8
CASSLGGTAQETQYF
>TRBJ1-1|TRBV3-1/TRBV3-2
CASSQGTGVGTEAFF
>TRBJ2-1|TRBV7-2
CASSSTSGRAWNNEQFF
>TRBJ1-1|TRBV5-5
CASSLDGGTLTEAFF
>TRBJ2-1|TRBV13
CASSRLGTSSSNEQFF
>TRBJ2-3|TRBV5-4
CASGLAGGGTQYF
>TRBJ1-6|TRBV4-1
CASSQVGSPLHF
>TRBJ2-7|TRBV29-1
CSVSRGGYEQYF
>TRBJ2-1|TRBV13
CASSFRLAGDSALEQFF